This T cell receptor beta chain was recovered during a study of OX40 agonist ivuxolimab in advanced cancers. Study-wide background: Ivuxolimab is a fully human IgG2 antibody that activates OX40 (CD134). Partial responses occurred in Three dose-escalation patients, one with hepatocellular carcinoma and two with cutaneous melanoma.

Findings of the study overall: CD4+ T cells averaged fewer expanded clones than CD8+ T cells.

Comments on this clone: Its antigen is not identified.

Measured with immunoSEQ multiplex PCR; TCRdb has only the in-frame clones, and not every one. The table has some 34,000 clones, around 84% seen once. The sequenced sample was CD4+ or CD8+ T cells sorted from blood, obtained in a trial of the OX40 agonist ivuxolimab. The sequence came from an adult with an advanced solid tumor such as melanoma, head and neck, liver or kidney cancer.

The CDR3 DNA reads TGTGCCAGCAGTTTACGGACAGCCTACGAGCAGTACTTC. Its protein is CASSLRTAYEQYF. The chain has TRBV28 and TRBJ2-7; possibly TRBD1 for D (6 bases). This CDR3 is 13 amino acids long. V was clipped by 2 bases and J by 2 bases, with 7 bases between them. The germline V gene has CDR1 MDHEN and CDR2 SYDVKM. The full variable domain, with the rest looked up from reference TRBV28 and TRBJ2-7, is DVKVTQSSRYLVKRTGEKVFLECVQDMDHENMFWYRQDPGLGLRLIYFSYDVKMKEKGDIPEGYSVSREKKERFSLILESASTNQTSMYLCASSLRTAYEQYFGPGTRLTVT.